What follows are 10 T cell receptor beta chains derived from one specimen sequenced in a study of tumor-infiltrating lymphocytes in primary liver carcinoma. Both blood RNA, taken from unsorted whole blood, and germline DNA were extracted. Starting material of 500 to 600 ng total RNA yielded TCR beta cDNA via a constant-region primer. Libraries for TCR beta were built through three nested multiplex PCR rounds, which together made up a slightly modified ARM-PCR procedure. Both of the initial two PCR rounds ran for 10 cycles and employed TRBV1-TRBV30 forward primers alongside a C-beta reverse primer. TCRdb re-analysed the multiplex PCR reads in MiXCR, keeping a single row per CDR3 protein. Of about 330,000 distinct CDR3 sequences in the sample, 65% were seen once. The sequenced sample was peripheral blood. The origin of the receptors is a man in his forties with primary liver carcinoma and hepatitis B virus infection.

A note on this clonotype: A much more abundant neighbour one base away suggests this may be a read error. This chain connects TRBV4-1 to TRBJ1-1; D call uncertain. The V end lost 7 bases, the J end lost 0 bases, and 9 bases lay between the germline ends. Germline CDR1 MGHRA, CDR2 YSYEKL. The CDR3 runs to 13 residues. The CDR3 loop is CASNTVLNTEAFF. As DNA, the CDR3 is TGCGCCAGCAACACAGTGTTGAACACTGAAGCTTTCTTT.

This clonotype has a handful of counts. The rearrangement joins TRBV10-3 to TRBJ1-1; the D gene is possibly TRBD1 (6 bases). This CDR3 is 12 amino acids long. Germline assignment: CDR1 ENHRY and CDR2 SYGVKD. V was clipped by 8 bases and J by 5 bases, with 12 bases between them. CDR3 protein: CAIRDTGTEAFF. The CDR3 DNA sequence: TGTGCCATCCGGGACACCGGTACTGAAGCTTTCTTT.

This clonotype occurred many times. The V and J genes are TRBV13 and TRBJ1-1; a possible D gene is TRBD1 (6 bases). CDR3 length: 15 amino acids. V lost 5 bases and J lost 6, with 19 bases in between. Germline V CDR1 and CDR2: PRHDT, FYEKMQ (reference sequence). CDR3: CASSTRETGSSEAFF. CDR3 DNA: TGTGCCAGCAGCACCCGCGAGACAGGTTCTTCTGAAGCTTTCTTT.

The chain carries TRBV5-4 and TRBJ1-2, with D hard to call. This CDR3 is built from 12 residues. Germline CDR1 is SGHNT and CDR2 is YYREEE (reference sequence). Trimming took off 1 base at V and 3 bases at J, with 4 bases between the two ends. This CDR3 is CASSLTDYGYTF. In DNA, the CDR3 is TGTGCCAGCAGCTTGACAGACTATGGCTACACCTTC.

This chain joins TRBV6-2 or TRBV6-3 and TRBJ1-5; 7 bases are shared with TRBD1. CDR3 length equals 17 residues. The J segment lost 7 bases and the V segment lost 6 bases, leaving 18 bases of the junction unmatched. Per the germline V gene, CDR1 is MNHEY and CDR2 is SVGEGT. CDR3 sequence reads: CASRPNRNRGHWQPQHF. Written as DNA, the CDR3 is TGTGCCAGCAGACCCAACCGGAACAGGGGCCACTGGCAGCCCCAGCATTTT.

On this clonotype: Possible read error: a much larger clone is one base away. The chain links TRBV29-1 to TRBJ1-2; 8 nucleotides match TRBD1. Germline lookup yields CDR1 SQVTM and CDR2 ANQGSEA. The CDR3 length is 13 residues. The CDR3 protein is CSAVQGGFYGYIF. The CDR3, as DNA: TGCAGCGCTGTACAGGGGGGGTTTTATGGCTACATCTTC.

Comments on this clonotype: The junction differs from germline at one of its ends, possibly a read error. V usage is TRBV5-6 and J usage is TRBJ2-3, with D unresolved. The length of the CDR3 is 12 residues. CDR1 and CDR2 (germline): SGHDT, YYEEEE. CDR3 in DNA: TGTGCCAGAAGCTTGCCTGGTAAAGCGCAGTATTTT. It specifies CARSLPGKAQYF.

Turning to this clonotype: Possible read error: a much larger clone is one base away. The chain recombines TRBV6-5 with TRBJ2-5; possibly TRBD1 or TRBD2 for D (5 bases each). From germline, CDR1 is MNHEY and CDR2 SVGAGI. The CDR3 has 14 amino acids. The CDR3 DNA reads TGTGCCAGCAGTTCCCCGGGTCAAGGGGAGACCCAGAACTTC. It is translated as CASSSPGQGETQNF.

At least ten counts were recorded for this clonotype. This chain links TRBV29-1 with TRBJ2-3; no firm D call. The CDR3 totals 15 residues. V lost 3 bases and J lost 0, with 13 bases in between. CDR1 SQVTM and CDR2 ANQGSEA come from the germline V gene. The DNA of the CDR3 is TGCAGCGTTGATGAGACTGCGCAAAGCACAGATACGCAGTATTTT. Its protein is CSVDETAQSTDTQYF.

This clonotype was picked up one time. With a much larger clone just one base away, this may be a read error. As the CDR3 is not closed by the conserved phenylalanine or tryptophan, this likely results from a read error. The chain has TRBV6-2 or TRBV6-3 and TRBJ2-3; no definite D call. Between the trimmed V and J ends, which lost 7 bases and 2 bases, there was a span of 10 bases. CDR3 length: 13 residues. CDR1 MNHEY and CDR2 SVGEGT come from the germline V gene. This chain's CDR3 is CASKQLITDTQYL. The CDR3 bases are TGTGCCAGCAAGCAACTAATCACAGATACGCAGTATCTT.